These 10 T cell receptor beta chains share one sample of origin, sequenced in a study of beta chain features in type 1 diabetes. Sequencing targeted expressed TCRB transcripts, as all isolated RNA had been reverse transcribed. Clones were read by immunoSEQ multiplex PCR, and TCRdb kept only the in-frame ones, dropping some. The data contain about 130,000 clones, about 10% of them singletons. The material sequenced was central memory CD4+ T cells from blood. The receptors originated from a man younger than 35 in good health.

This chain uses TRBV4-3 with TRBJ1-4; possible D gene TRBD1, 5 bases. V lost 0 bases to trimming and J lost 8 bases, with 16 bases between them. This CDR3 has 16 residues. CDR1 and CDR2 (germline): LGHNA, YSLEER. This CDR3 is CASSQDRHRWEEKLFF. The CDR3 DNA reads TGCGCCAGCAGCCAAGATCGGCACAGGTGGGAAGAAAAACTGTTTTTT.

The chain recombines TRBV5-1 with TRBJ2-5; 8 positions agree with TRBD2. The V gene end was trimmed by 2 bases and the J gene end by 5 bases; junction bases not matched to a gene: 5. Germline loops: CDR1 SGHRS, CDR2 YFSETQ. This CDR3 contains 14 residues. DNA for the CDR3: TGCGCCAGCAGCTTTACGGGGGGGCCGGAGACCCAGTACTTC. Translation: CASSFTGGPETQYF.

This clone has a handful of counts. The V and J genes are TRBV5-6 and TRBJ1-5, with D possibly being TRBD1 (6 bases). The germline V gene has CDR1 SGHDT and CDR2 YYEEEE. The CDR3 is 17 amino acids. The V gene lost 3 bases and the J gene lost 0 bases, with 16 bases spanning the gap. CDR3 region: CASSSSGVLFSNQPQHF. The CDR3, as DNA: TGTGCCAGCAGCTCCTCAGGGGTGCTCTTTAGCAATCAGCCCCAGCATTTT.

In this sample, this clone turned up a few times. V is TRBV27 and J is TRBJ2-3; 7 bases agree with TRBD2. The ends lost 9 bases at V and 4 bases at J; junction bases unmatched: 13. The CDR3 has 15 amino acids. CDR1 is MNHEY, CDR2 SMNVEV, per germline (reference sequence). CDR3 sequence (DNA): TGTGCCAGTAGAGGACTAGGGGCGGCCGCAGATACGCAGTATTTT. The encoded protein is CASRGLGAAADTQYF.

The chain carries TRBV7-2 and TRBJ2-5, with 10 bases aligning to TRBD2. Trimming at V came to 0 bases and at J to 2 bases, leaving 3 bases not matched to a gene. From germline, CDR1 is SGHTA and CDR2 FQGNSA. The CDR3 is made up of 16 amino acids. The CDR3 DNA reads as TGTGCCAGCAGCTTAGCGAGCGGGGGGGGTCAAGAGACCCAGTACTTC. Translating gives CASSLASGGGQETQYF.

DNA of the CDR3: TGTGCCAGCAGTGCTGGGACTCTCAGTTACGAGCAGTACTTC. Its protein is CASSAGTLSYEQYF. V usage is TRBV2 and J usage is TRBJ2-7; perhaps TRBD2 as D (6 bases). Germline V lookup: CDR1 SNHLY, CDR2 FYNNEI. There are 14 residues in the CDR3. Trimming removed 4 bases at V and 4 bases at J, with 14 bases between.

The rearrangement joins TRBV4-3 to TRBJ2-5; D is perhaps TRBD2 (7 bases). The CDR3 is 17 residues long. The V gene's germline CDR1 is LGHNA and CDR2 YSLEER. Trimming removed 0 bases from V and 3 bases from J, with 17 bases in between. The CDR3 protein is CASSQDFIGGAKETQYF. The DNA for the CDR3 is TGCGCCAGCAGCCAAGATTTTATAGGGGGGGCCAAAGAGACCCAGTACTTC.

The rearrangement uses TRBV28 and TRBJ2-2; D may be TRBD1 (6 bases). V dropped 6 bases and J dropped 1 base, with 15 bases sitting between them. The CDR3 consists of 16 residues. Germline-derived CDR1 and CDR2 are MDHEN and SYDVKM. The CDR3 loop is CASRRKTTGNTGELFF. The CDR3, as DNA: TGTGCCAGCAGGCGAAAAACGACAGGGAACACCGGGGAGCTGTTTTTT.

The rearrangement uses TRBV15 and TRBJ1-5; 7 bases map to TRBD1. CDR3 size: 15 residues. The trim removed 3 bases at V and 0 bases at J, leaving 2 bases unmatched. Germline CDR1 LNHNV, CDR2 YYDKDF (reference sequence). CDR3 protein: CATSSQGGSNQPQHF. As DNA, the CDR3 is TGTGCCACCAGCAGCCAGGGGGGTAGCAATCAGCCCCAGCATTTT.

V and J are TRBV11-1 and TRBJ2-5; D remains ambiguous. From germline, CDR1 is SGHAT and CDR2 FQDESV (reference sequence). This CDR3 is 15 amino acids long. Trimming took 3 bases from V and 2 from J, leaving 13 bases between them. Here the CDR3 reads CASSLGGQRQETQYF. For the CDR3, the DNA is TGTGCCAGCAGCTTGGGTGGGCAGAGACAAGAGACCCAGTACTTC.